Below, one T cell receptor beta chain is given with its context. Its matching antigen is unknown. These data belong to a study of CD8 T cells in acute hepatitis C reinfection. Whole-study findings and limits: Differing sequencing approaches may have limited exact matches to other epitopes. Preferential TRBV04 and TRBV06 usage appeared in all groups and was not explained by the naive pool. Acute resolver, follow-up resolver and acute chronic samples had similar high diversity.

Sequencing used immunoSEQ multiplex PCR; TCRdb keeps in-frame clones, though not all of them. The table has about 38,000 clones, 75% to 90% seen once. V was pared by 6 bases and J by 5 bases, with 11 bases of the junction left unmatched. This CDR3 comprises 15 residues. Per the germline V gene, CDR1 is SNHLY and CDR2 is FYNNEI. Time point reported: naive CD8 control sorted from an acute-time-point sample. Surface staining used CD3, CD8 and CD45RO, with dead cells excluded. This clonotype was sampled from a young woman who spontaneously cleared hepatitis C infection. J is TRBJ2-7 and V is TRBV2, with 9 bases that match TRBD2. The sequenced sample consisted of naive CD8+ T cells from PBMCs. CDR3 sequence reads: CASRGQAGGPHEQYF. CDR3 sequence (DNA): TGTGCCAGCAGAGGACAGGCGGGAGGGCCCCACGAGCAGTACTTC.